This T cell receptor (beta chain) originates from a study of shared clonotypes between healthy human individuals. Of note for this clone: Its specificity is unknown.

Splitting the CD4+ cells yielded a CD45RA+ naive subset and a CD45RA-negative memory subset. Produced via immunoSEQ multiplex PCR; TCRdb's table is partial and in-frame only. The sample gives some 2,000,000 clones, approximately 96% of which show up once; around 0.13% is in the top ten. Study-level results: For sorted subsets, rarefaction showed incomplete sequencing despite large depth. Estimated clonotype richness was generally higher in naive than memory subsets.

The sample taken for sequencing was naive CD4+ T cells sorted from blood. Subset of the sample: CD45RA+ positively selected. The clonotype originates from a man aged 18 to 30 in good health.

DNA of the CDR3: TGTGCCAGCAGTGTGACAGGTTGGGAGACCCAGTACTTC. It yields the protein CASSVTGWETQYF. The chain links TRBV6-1 to TRBJ2-5; D possibly corresponds to TRBD1 (6 bases). The CDR3 totals 13 residues. Trimming took 4 bases from V and 5 from J, leaving 11 bases between them. Germline V gene lookup returns CDR1 MNHNS and CDR2 SASEGT.